A single T cell receptor beta chain is shown here with its context. This entry is derived from a study of shared clonotypes between healthy human individuals. This CDR3 is built from 16 residues. V was clipped by 6 bases and J by 13 bases, with 31 bases between them. Germline CDR1 MDHEN, CDR2 SYDVKM. Authors' data handling: ImmunoSEQ junction-only sequences lacked quality scores, so their filtering differed. Only in-frame clones appear in the TCRdb table, and some are missing; sequencing was by immunoSEQ multiplex PCR. From that table come the V and J calls and clone size; the DNA was used to work out D and trimming. The sample shows around 700,000 clones, around two thirds of them seen only once.

This sequence was found in a woman in her twenties or thirties in good health. The genes are TRBV28 and TRBJ2-7; D possibly corresponds to TRBD2 (6 bases). The material sequenced was memory CD4+ T cells sorted from blood. The subset is: CD45RA-negative fraction. CDR3 nucleotides: TGTGCCAGCAGCCCCCCTCGCGGACCGACTCGCGTCGGGGGTTACTTC. This sequence encodes CASSPPRGPTRVGGYF. Combining the CDR3 with reference TRBV28 and TRBJ2-7 gives the whole variable domain DVKVTQSSRYLVKRTGEKVFLECVQDMDHENMFWYRQDPGLGLRLIYFSYDVKMKEKGDIPEGYSVSREKKERFSLILESASTNQTSMYLCASSPPRGPTRVGGYFGPGTRLTVT.